This paragraph reports one TCR beta chain. This entry is derived from a study of T cell changes during pregnancy in multiple sclerosis. Sequencing used immunoSEQ multiplex PCR; TCRdb keeps in-frame clones, though not all of them. Among 60,000 to 75,000 clones listed, 80% to 95% were seen once. This CDR3 region has 13 residues. Germline CDR1 and CDR2: MNHEY and SMNVEV (reference sequence). Trimming took off 6 bases at V and 3 bases at J, with 10 bases between the two ends. This sequence was found in a female donor with multiple sclerosis, enrolled in a pregnancy study. Material: CD8+ T cells from peripheral blood mononuclear cells, obtained in the second trimester of pregnancy. The chain links TRBV27 to TRBJ2-3, with D maybe TRBD2 (5 bases). CDR3 sequence (DNA): TGTGCCAGCAGCTTTAGCGAAACAGATACGCAGTATTTT. Amino acid sequence: CASSFSETDTQYF.